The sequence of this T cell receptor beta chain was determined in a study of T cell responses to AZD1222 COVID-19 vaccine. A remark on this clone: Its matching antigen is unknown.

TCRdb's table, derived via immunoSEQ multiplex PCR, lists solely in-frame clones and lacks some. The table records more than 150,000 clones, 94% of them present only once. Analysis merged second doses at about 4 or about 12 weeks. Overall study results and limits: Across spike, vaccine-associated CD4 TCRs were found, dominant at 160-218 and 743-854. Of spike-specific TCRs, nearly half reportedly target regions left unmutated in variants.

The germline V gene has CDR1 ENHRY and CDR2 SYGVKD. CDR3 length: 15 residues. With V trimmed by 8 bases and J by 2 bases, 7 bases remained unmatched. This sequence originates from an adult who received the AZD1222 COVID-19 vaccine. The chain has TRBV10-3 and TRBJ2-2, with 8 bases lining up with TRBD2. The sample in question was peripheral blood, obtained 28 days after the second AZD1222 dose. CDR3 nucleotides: TGTGCCATCGCTGGCGGGGGGATAAACACCGGGGAGCTGTTTTTT. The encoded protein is CAIAGGGINTGELFF.